These T cell receptor beta chains were read from a single sample in a study of T cells after yellow fever vaccination. MiXCR, run by TCRdb on the 5' RACE reads, gives a single entry per CDR3 protein. The repertoire holds hundreds of thousands of distinct CDR3 sequences, with 9.5% to 13% as singletons. Here the sequenced sample was PBMCs, taken on the day of the first yellow fever vaccination. The receptors derive from a man aged 18 to 30 who received the YFV17D yellow fever vaccine. Both conserved end residues are part of each CDR3. Fields, in order: J gene, V gene, D gene, clone size, CDR3 protein, CDR3 DNA. A D gene is named only where the DNA matches it firmly. Size values are once, few and many counts, or a class for expanded clones, and some rows have none.

TRBJ2-1 | TRBV13 | TRBD1 | - | CASSTRTGVGYNEQFF | TGTGCCAGCAGCACCCGGACAGGGGTGGGGTACAATGAGCAGTTCTTC
TRBJ2-3 | TRBV5-4 | TRBD1 | - | CASRPGTGGEGTDTQYF | TGTGCCAGCAGGCCGGGGACAGGGGGCGAGGGCACAGATACGCAGTATTTT
TRBJ2-2 | TRBV5-1 | TRBD1 | - | CASSLFDRGTGELFF | TGCGCCAGCAGCTTGTTCGACAGGGGAACCGGGGAGCTGTTTTTT
TRBJ1-4 | TRBV7-2 | - | - | CASSLGGRLFF | TGTGCCAGCAGCTTAGGGGGCCGACTGTTTTTT
TRBJ2-2 | TRBV9 | TRBD1 | - | CASSARDRAWSGELFF | TGTGCCAGCAGCGCCCGGGACAGGGCATGGTCCGGGGAGCTGTTTTTT
TRBJ2-3 | TRBV5-1 | TRBD2 | - | CASSLARRGGDQVLDTQYF | TGCGCCAGCAGCTTGGCCCGGCGCGGGGGGGATCAAGTGTTGGATACGCAGTATTTT
TRBJ1-6 | TRBV27 | - | few | CASSFGIYQGPLHF | TGTGCCAGCAGTTTTGGAATTTACCAGGGACCCCTCCACTTT
TRBJ2-3 | TRBV3-1 | - | - | CASSQEVGDTQYF | TGTGCCAGCAGCCAAGAGGTAGGGGATACGCAGTATTTT
TRBJ2-6 | TRBV5-1 | - | - | CASSLASNSGANVLTF | TGCGCCAGCAGCTTGGCCAGCAATTCTGGGGCCAACGTCCTGACTTTC
TRBJ2-1 | TRBV12-3/TRBV12-4 | TRBD1 | few | CASSLGQTTYNEQFF | TGTGCCAGCAGTTTGGGACAGACAACCTACAATGAGCAGTTCTTC
TRBJ2-2 | TRBV30 | - | - | CAWEPSGLNTGELFF | TGTGCCTGGGAACCGAGCGGACTGAACACCGGGGAGCTGTTTTTT
TRBJ1-2 | TRBV6-1 | - | - | CASSRDFADPNYGYTF | TGTGCCAGCAGTCGGGACTTTGCTGATCCTAACTATGGCTACACCTTC
TRBJ1-1 | TRBV2 | - | few | CASSGQMGNTEAFF | TGTGCCAGCAGTGGGCAGATGGGGAACACTGAAGCTTTCTTT